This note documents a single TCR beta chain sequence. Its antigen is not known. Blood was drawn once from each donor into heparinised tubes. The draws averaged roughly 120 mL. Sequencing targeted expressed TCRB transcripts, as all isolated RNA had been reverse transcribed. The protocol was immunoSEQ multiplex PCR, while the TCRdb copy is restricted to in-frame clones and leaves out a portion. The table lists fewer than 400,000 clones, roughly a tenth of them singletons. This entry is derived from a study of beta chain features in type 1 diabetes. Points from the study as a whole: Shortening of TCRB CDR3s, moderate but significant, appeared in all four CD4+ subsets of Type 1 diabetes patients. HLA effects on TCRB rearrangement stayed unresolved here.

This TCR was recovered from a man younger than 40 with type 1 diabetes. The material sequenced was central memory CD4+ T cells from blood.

CDR3 bases: TGTGCCAGCAGTTATAGTGGGGGGCTCCCGGAGACCCAGTACTTC. Protein product: CASSYSGGLPETQYF. The chain uses TRBV6-5 and TRBJ2-5; D may correspond to TRBD1 or TRBD2 (6 bases each). The CDR3 has 15 amino acids. Germline assignment: CDR1 MNHEY and CDR2 SVGAGI. Between the trimmed V and J ends, which lost 3 bases and 5 bases, there was a span of 16 bases.